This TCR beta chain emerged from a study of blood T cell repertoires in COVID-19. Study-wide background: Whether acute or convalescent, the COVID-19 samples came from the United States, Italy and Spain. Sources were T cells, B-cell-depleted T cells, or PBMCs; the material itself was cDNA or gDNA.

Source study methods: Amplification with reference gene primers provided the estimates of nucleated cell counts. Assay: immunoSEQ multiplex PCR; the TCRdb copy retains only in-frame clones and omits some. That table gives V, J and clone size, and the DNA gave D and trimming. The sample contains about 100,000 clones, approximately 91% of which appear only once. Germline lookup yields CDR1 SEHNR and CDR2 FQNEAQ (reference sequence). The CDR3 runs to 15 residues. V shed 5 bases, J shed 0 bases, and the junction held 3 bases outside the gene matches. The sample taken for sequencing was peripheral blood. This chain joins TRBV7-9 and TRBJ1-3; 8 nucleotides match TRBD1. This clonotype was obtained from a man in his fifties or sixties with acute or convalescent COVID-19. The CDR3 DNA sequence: TGTGCCAGCAGCCCCACAGGGGGCTCTGGAAACACCATATATTTT. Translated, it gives CASSPTGGSGNTIYF.